The subject of this entry is one T cell receptor (beta chain). It has no known antigen specificity. No base qualities exist here, and no much larger clone lies one base off it. The cohort included 29 patients with locally advanced or metastatic urothelial carcinoma who were treated at Memorial Sloan Kettering on a trial protocol. Peripheral blood mononuclear cells were collected pretreatment and during treatment, with between 1 and 8 total time points per patient. The Qiagen DNeasy Blood extraction kit was used to purify genomic DNA from total PBMCs and tumor samples. PBMCs were collected pretreatment and during treatment, and were isolated and stored as previously described. This entry is derived from a study of PD-L1 blockade in urothelial cancer (dated by TCRdb to 2015 to 2018). Background for the entire study: All patients started therapy at some point between 2014 and 2016 and received atezolizumab 1,200 mg intravenously every 3 weeks. Blood samples were analyzed 3 weeks after the start of treatment (second dose) and 6 weeks after the start of treatment. An exploratory multi-omic analysis was conducted of the somatic, immune and clinical correlates of response to PD-L1 blockade with atezolizumab in urothelial cancer. An ECOG performance status of 0 or 1 was recorded for the patients, and 0 to 3 prior chemotherapy regimens had been received by the patients. Pretreatment tumor samples and matched peripheral blood, collected serially before and after atezolizumab treatment, underwent TCR sequencing. Whole exome sequencing and RNA sequencing of pretreatment tumors were performed alongside TCR sequencing in the same patients. About 85% of the 29 patients were males with bladder-origin urothelial cancer, and about 65% of the roughly 29 reported a prior smoking history. Durable clinical benefit was achieved by nine patients but not by the remaining 20. Pretreatment blood TCR-seq was available for around 29 patients, at least one posttreatment blood collection was obtained for 24 patients, and tumor TCR-seq was available for 24 patients. Blood samples gave median yields of around 150,000 T cells and 83,000 or so unique TCRs, along with a median clonality of 0.080. Durable clinical benefit was defined as a progression-free survival longer than 6 months, and TCR features were additionally tested against progression-free survival and overall survival.

To estimate absolute template abundance from read counts, synthetic TCR analog templates were spiked into each PCR. The immunoSEQ assay used bias-controlled V and J gene primers to amplify TCRbeta CDR3 regions from genomic DNA. Sequencing of rearranged TCRbeta segments was done at approximately 20X coverage. In the paper's pipeline: Clustering was used to correct sequencing errors, and CDR3s were annotated against IMGT so that V, D and J genes could be assigned. Only productive TCRbeta rearrangements were used in downstream analyses, excluding out-of-frame or stop-codon sequences. Clonality was calculated as one minus the Shannon entropy normalized by the log of the number of unique productive sequences. Fisher's exact test with Benjamini-Hochberg correction, using a cutoff of adjusted p below 0.01, was how clones that differed between time points or between blood and tumor were identified. TCRdb took over this immuneACCESS table, retaining in-frame rearrangements with V and J assigned. Such tables are incomplete; in checked studies, under half of the missing clones stem from an unresolved V gene, and the remainder is unexplained. V, J and clone size are taken as reported in that table, and D and trimming were inferred from the DNA itself. Counted in this sample were 70,000 to 90,000 clones; about 80% of them appeared once. 9% to 9.5% of the sample rests with the top ten.

Overall study outcomes, separate from this receptor: Because of the small sample size (n ≈ 31) and the many exploratory analyses performed, the results are intended to be regarded as hypothesis-generating. Patients with durable benefit showed greater expansion of tumor-associated TCR clones in peripheral blood 3 weeks after starting treatment (n = 22, p = 0.022). Improved progression-free and overall survival was found to be associated with pretreatment peripheral blood TCR clonality below the median.

Reading from cysteine to phenylalanine, the CDR3 counts 19 amino acids. Kept here is only the CDR3 DNA, which spans 57 bases and is read in frame from base 1. Here the chain combines TRBV21-1 and TRBJ2-1; the tabulated D call, TRBD2, remains unverified against the DNA. TRBV21-1 is a pseudogene. The clonotype originates from a man aged 65 to 79 with urothelial cancer. The material was PBMCs, obtained around atezolizumab (anti-PD-L1) treatment. CDR3 reads: CASSRSERRAGGLGNEQFF. The DNA sequence is TGTGCCAGCAGCAGGTCCGAGAGGAGAGCGGGGGGGCTTGGCAATGAGCAGTTCTTC.